This TCR beta chain was profiled in a study of control samples from healthy donors and cancer patients. V lost 4 bases and J 11 bases, leaving 14 bases between the germline ends. Germline V gene data show CDR1 as SQVTM and CDR2 as ANQGSEA. The CDR3 contains 11 residues. Sequencing was performed with immunoSEQ multiplex PCR; in TCRdb, only in-frame clones are kept and a portion is missing. The table has approximately 88,000 clones, approximately 91% seen once. Sequencing used blood. This sequence was found in a woman aged 30 to 39 in good health. The rearrangement links TRBV29-1 to TRBJ2-5, with D possibly matching TRBD1 (6 bases). CDR3 amino acids: CSVASNRVQYF. DNA of the CDR3: TGCAGCGTTGCCTCAAACAGGGTTCAGTACTTC.